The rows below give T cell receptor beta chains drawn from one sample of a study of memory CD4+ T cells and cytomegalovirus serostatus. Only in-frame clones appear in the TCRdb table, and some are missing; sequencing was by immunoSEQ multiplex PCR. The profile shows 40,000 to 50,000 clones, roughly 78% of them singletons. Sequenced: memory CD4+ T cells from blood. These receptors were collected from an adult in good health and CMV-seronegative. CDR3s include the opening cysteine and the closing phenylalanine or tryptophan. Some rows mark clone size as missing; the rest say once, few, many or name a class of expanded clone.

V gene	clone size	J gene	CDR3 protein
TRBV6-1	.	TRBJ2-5	CASRGVPETQYF
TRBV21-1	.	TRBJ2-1	CASSRRSGGNYCYEQFF
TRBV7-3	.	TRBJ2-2	CASSPLGGYTGELFF
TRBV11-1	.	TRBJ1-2	CASSEDRVEVGYTF
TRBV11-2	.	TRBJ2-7	CASSLAGARVYEQYF
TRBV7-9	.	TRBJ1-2	CASSTGLRGYTF
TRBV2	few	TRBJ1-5	CASSEGDDQPQHF
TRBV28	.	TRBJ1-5	CASSLFHSNQPQHF
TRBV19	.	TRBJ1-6	CASSIGGEEEAYNSPLHF
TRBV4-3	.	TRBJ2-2	CASGITGELFF
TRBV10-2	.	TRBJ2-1	CASAYFEQFF
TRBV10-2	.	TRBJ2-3	CASSVGTSTDTQYF
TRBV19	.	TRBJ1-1	CASSISAGFGTEAFF
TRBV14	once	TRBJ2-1	CASSQDRRAGIDEQFF
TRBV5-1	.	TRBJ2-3	CASSLNPFGGTQYF
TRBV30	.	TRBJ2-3	CAWSRRTSGITDTQYF
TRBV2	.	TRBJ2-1	CASRGGRGVSYNEQFF
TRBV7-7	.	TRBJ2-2	CASSLAVNTGELFF
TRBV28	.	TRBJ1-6	CASRGPESPLHF
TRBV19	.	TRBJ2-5	CASSLGTSGGLQETQYF
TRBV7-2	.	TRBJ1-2	CASSLGPGRQTGGYTF
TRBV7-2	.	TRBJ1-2	CASSPTPNYGYTF
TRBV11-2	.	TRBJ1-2	CASSSSGTGGLYGYTF
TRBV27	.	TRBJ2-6	CASSHRGLSTGANVLTF
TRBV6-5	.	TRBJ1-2	CASSPRGRGSTGYTF
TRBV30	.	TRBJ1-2	CAWSRDIYGYTF
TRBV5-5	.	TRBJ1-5	CASSPSPRDSNQPQHF
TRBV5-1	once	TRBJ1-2	CASSPGGTGHNYGYTF
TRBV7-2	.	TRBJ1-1	CASSPGQNTEAFF
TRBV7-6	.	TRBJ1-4	CASSPTGIVEEKLFF
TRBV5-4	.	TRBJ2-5	CASSHRALQETQYF
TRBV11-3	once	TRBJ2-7	CASSLMSSDTYEQYF
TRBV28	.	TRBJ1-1	CASSRGGITEAFF
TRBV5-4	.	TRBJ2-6	CASSLGGSSGANVLTF
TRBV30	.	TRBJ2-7	CAWRGYGAAYEQYF
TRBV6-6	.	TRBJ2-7	CASGTSGGHSSYEQYF
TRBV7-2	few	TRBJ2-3	CASSLGAGYTQYF
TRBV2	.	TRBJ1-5	CASSSPMAGSFNQPQHF
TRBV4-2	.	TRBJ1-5	CASSRRTGVGQPQHF
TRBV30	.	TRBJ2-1	CAWRRDFNEQFF
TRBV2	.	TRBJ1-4	CASNALNEKLFF
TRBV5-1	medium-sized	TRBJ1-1	CASSLDGRRETEAFF
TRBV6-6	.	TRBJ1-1	CASSYSRQAHTEAFF
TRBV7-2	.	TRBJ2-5	CASGSGGAWETQYF
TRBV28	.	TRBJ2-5	CASSLTSGGQETQYF
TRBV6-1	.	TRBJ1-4	CASSEKGRGNEKLFF
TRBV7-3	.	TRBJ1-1	CASSPPPGTGGYTEAFF
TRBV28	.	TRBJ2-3	CATRQGQAWMRTQYF
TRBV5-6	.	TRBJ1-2	CASSSFGISEYGYTF